This T cell receptor beta chain was recorded in a study of T cell responses to AZD1222 COVID-19 vaccine. The CDR3 covers 16 residues. The ends were cut back, 0 bases at V and 3 bases at J, with 12 bases in the middle. CDR1 and CDR2 (germline): SGDLS, YYNGEE. Produced via immunoSEQ multiplex PCR; TCRdb's table is partial and in-frame only. This repertoire shows under 150,000 clones, roughly 92% found once; its top ten account for about 5%. With regard to this clone: Antigen specificity is unknown.

Study findings and constraints: The peak T cell response came first, and repertoires were sampled only after it. AZD1222 recipients seropositive at baseline numbered only six or seven. In the spike-specific TCR repertoire, nearly half reportedly target unmutated variant regions. Possibly, clonal diversity was underestimated; donors were largely white British and included more females.

The starting material was peripheral blood, obtained on day 0 of AZD1222 vaccination. V and J are TRBV9 and TRBJ1-4, with D possibly being TRBD1 (6 bases). The sequence derives from an adult in good health. The CDR3 DNA reads as TGTGCCAGCAGCGTAGATTCGGGGGCTGCTAATGAAAAACTGTTTTTT. Protein product: CASSVDSGAANEKLFF.